The 18 T cell receptor beta chains below all came from one sample that was sequenced in a study of T cell responses to AZD1222 COVID-19 vaccine (dated by TCRdb to the early 2020s). This sample's time point label indicates: baseline before first vaccination. The method behind the library was the immunoSEQ multiplex PCR assay. TCRdb re-hosts the immuneACCESS table, in-frame sequences only. Its copies lack some clones; in the studies checked, an unresolved V gene accounts for under half of them, and the cause for the rest is not known. This sample comprises roughly 150,000 clones, around 93% of them detected only once. 1.5% to 2% of the sample is held by the ten biggest clonotypes. This specimen was peripheral blood, taken on day 0 of AZD1222 vaccination. The receptors shown here come from an adult in good health.

CDR3 in amino acids: CASSLKAPVGYTF. The CDR3 nucleotides are TGTGCCAGCAGTTTAAAGGCCCCGGTTGGCTACACCTTC. The chain employs TRBV28 and TRBJ1-2; D ambiguous. CDR3 length: 13 amino acids. In germline, CDR1 is MDHEN, CDR2 SYDVKM. V shed 2 bases and J shed 7 bases, with 11 bases lying between them.

V gene TRBV10-2 combines with J gene TRBJ1-6, with TRBD1 identical over 8 bases. This CDR3 is built from 13 residues. CDR1 is WSHSY, CDR2 SAAADI, per germline. The V and J ends lost 6 bases and 8 bases, in that order; junction bases with no gene match: 3. The CDR3 loop reads CASRNRGDSPLHF. The CDR3 nucleotides read TGCGCCAGCAGAAACAGGGGGGATTCACCCCTCCACTTT.

V is TRBV7-8 and J is TRBJ1-3; D is ambiguous. This CDR3 has 12 amino acids. The ends were cut back, 3 bases at V and 0 bases at J, with 0 bases in the middle. Germline assignment: CDR1 SGHVS and CDR2 FQNEAQ. CDR3 loop: CASSFSGNTIYF. The CDR3 bases are TGTGCCAGCAGCTTCTCTGGAAACACCATATATTTT.

The gene calls are TRBV6-2 or TRBV6-3 and TRBJ1-1; D remains ambiguous. V shed 6 bases and J shed 1 base, with 9 bases lying between them. Germline V lookup: CDR1 MNHEY, CDR2 SVGEGT. This CDR3 is 13 amino acids long. In nucleotides, the CDR3 is TGTGCCAGCAGCCCGGCAGAGAACACTGAAGCTTTCTTT. Translation gives CASSPAENTEAFF.

The chain carries TRBV5-6 and TRBJ2-3; D perhaps matches TRBD2 (5 bases). The germline CDR1 and CDR2 sequences are SGHDT and YYEEEE. Trimming took 6 bases from V and 6 from J, leaving 14 bases between them. This CDR3 contains 13 residues. CDR3 sequence reads: CASNQLASDTQYF. For the CDR3, the DNA is TGTGCCAGCAACCAATTAGCGTCCGATACGCAGTATTTT.

V gene TRBV6-2 or TRBV6-3 combines with J gene TRBJ1-1; the D is unclear. This CDR3 is 13 amino acids long. Germline CDR1 reads MNHEY; CDR2 reads SVGEGT. Trimming took 6 bases from V and 1 from J, leaving 9 bases between them. The CDR3 bases are TGTGCCAGCAGCTGGAGAAAGAACACTGAAGCTTTCTTT. This codes for CASSWRKNTEAFF.

V and J are TRBV6-2 or TRBV6-3 and TRBJ2-7; 8 bases map to TRBD1. This CDR3 is built from 15 residues. Germline CDR1 and CDR2: MNHEY and SVGEGT. With V trimmed by 0 bases and J by 5 bases, 6 bases remained unmatched. The chain's CDR3 is CASSYSPGQGNEQYF. CDR3 in DNA: TGTGCCAGCAGTTACTCCCCCGGACAGGGTAACGAGCAGTACTTC.

The chain employs TRBV20-1 and TRBJ2-7, with D perhaps TRBD1 (6 bases). Trimming left V 3 bases short and J 3 bases short, with 9 bases between. This CDR3 contains 12 residues. Looked up from germline, CDR1 is DFQATT and CDR2 is SNEGSKA (reference sequence). The CDR3 loop is CSASLGGYEQYF. The CDR3 DNA follows: TGCAGTGCTAGTTTAGGGGGCTACGAGCAGTACTTC.

This rearrangement joins TRBV6-6 to TRBJ1-1; no firm D call. Trimming left V 6 bases short and J 6 bases short, with 14 bases between. Germline CDR1 MNHNY, CDR2 SVGAGI (reference sequence). This CDR3 is built from 13 residues. CDR3 nucleotides: TGTGCCAGCAGCGAGGTCAGGCTCCCTGAAGCTTTCTTT. This gives the protein CASSEVRLPEAFF.

The chain combines TRBV7-3 with TRBJ2-2; 13 bases align to TRBD2. In germline, CDR1 is SGHTA, CDR2 FQGTGA. V lost 5 bases to trimming and J lost 6 bases; unmatched junction nucleotides: 6. The CDR3 runs to 16 residues. CDR3 in amino acids: CASSQGLAGFAGELFF. The CDR3 bases are TGTGCCAGCAGCCAGGGACTAGCGGGATTCGCCGGGGAGCTGTTTTTT.

The gene calls are TRBV10-1 and TRBJ2-7; the D is unclear. This CDR3 contains 13 residues. Trimming cost V 3 bases and J 4 bases, with 10 bases left between them. Germline V gene data show CDR1 as WNHNN and CDR2 as SYGVQD (reference sequence). For the CDR3, the DNA is TGCGCCAGCAGTGAAGTCCAAGGGTACGAGCAGTACTTC. Translation: CASSEVQGYEQYF.

The chain uses TRBV5-4 and TRBJ1-6, with unresolved D. V was trimmed by 4 bases and J by 7 bases, leaving 12 bases between them. The CDR3 sequence is 14 residues long. CDR1 is SGHNT and CDR2 is YYREEE in the germline V gene (reference sequence). This CDR3 is CASSRDLGNSPLHF. CDR3 nucleotides: TGTGCCAGCAGCCGCGACCTGGGAAATTCACCCCTCCACTTT.

This chain links TRBV27 with TRBJ2-7, with a possible D match to TRBD1 (5 bases). This CDR3 contains 14 residues. Per the germline V gene, CDR1 is MNHEY and CDR2 is SMNVEV (reference sequence). Trimming cost V 6 bases and J 4 bases, with 16 bases left between them. Here the CDR3 DNA reads TGTGCCAGCAGGATCAGGGTAGAGACGTACGAGCAGTACTTC. Residues: CASRIRVETYEQYF.

V gene TRBV28 combines with J gene TRBJ1-2; 7 bases are shared with TRBD1. Looked up from germline, CDR1 is MDHEN and CDR2 is SYDVKM. This CDR3 region has 13 residues. V was clipped by 6 bases and J by 2 bases; unmatched bases: 3. The CDR3 DNA reads as TGTGCCAGCAGGATAGGGGGCAACTATGGCTACACCTTC. This gives the protein CASRIGGNYGYTF.

The J gene is TRBJ1-5, the V gene TRBV10-1; D unclear. This CDR3 is built from 13 residues. V lost 0 bases, J lost 8 bases, and 8 bases lay in between. Germline assignment: CDR1 WNHNN and CDR2 SYGVQD (reference sequence). CDR3 sequence reads: CASSESGREPQHF. In DNA, the CDR3 is TGCGCCAGCAGTGAGTCGGGGAGGGAGCCCCAGCATTTT.

The rearrangement links TRBV23-1 to TRBJ1-1, with a weak D call TRBD1 (6 bases). TRBV23-1 is filed as an ORF, its function uncertain. The CDR3 consists of 13 residues. Trimming took off 1 base at V and 10 bases at J, with 13 bases between the two ends. CDR3 sequence (DNA): TGCGCCAGCAGTCAATGGAGGATCAGGGGAGCTTTCTTT. Protein product: CASSQWRIRGAFF.

This sequence joins TRBV29-1 and TRBJ1-2; 9 bases agree with TRBD1. This CDR3 has 13 amino acids. V trimming: 6 bases; J trimming: 0 bases; junction bases outside the gene matches: 2. Germline V gives CDR1 SQVTM, CDR2 ANQGSEA. The CDR3 loop reads CSVGQGSNYGYTF. CDR3 coding DNA: TGCAGCGTCGGACAGGGGTCTAACTATGGCTACACCTTC.

The count of this clone is one. V and J are TRBV7-9 and TRBJ2-7; D ambiguous. The ends were cut back, 5 bases at V and 2 bases at J, with 19 bases in the middle. CDR1 SEHNR and CDR2 FQNEAQ come from the germline V gene (reference sequence). This CDR3 has 16 residues. The chain's CDR3 is CASSPRIPTPPYEQYF. The CDR3 DNA reads TGTGCCAGCAGCCCACGGATCCCAACCCCACCCTACGAGCAGTACTTC.